One sample yielded the 28 T cell receptor beta chains listed below, sequenced in a study of regulatory T cells in long-lasting Graves disease. Investigators prepared the TCR beta libraries by applying iRepertoire HTBI primers and Arm-PCR of CDR3 regions. TCRdb re-derived calls from the multiplex PCR reads in MiXCR, one entry per CDR3 protein. The sample carries around 500,000 distinct CDR3 sequences, around 21% recorded once. Time point here: persistent/refractory GD, antithyroid drugs over 5 years with positive TRAb. PBMCs were the source of the RNA used for TCR sequencing. The sequenced sample was peripheral blood mononuclear cells (PBMCs), obtained when the disease was refractory, from a patient treated with antithyroid drugs. These receptor sequences come from a female donor with Graves disease.

This clonotype appeared many times. The CDR3 DNA follows: TGTGCCAGCGCTCCAATAGAGCGCAGTCCCGAGCAGTACTTC. This gives the protein CASAPIERSPEQYF. V gene TRBV12-3 or TRBV12-4 combines with J gene TRBJ2-7; D is unclear. Trimming removed 8 bases at V and 6 bases at J, with 20 bases between. This CDR3 comprises 14 residues.

A few counts support this clonotype. This chain links TRBV4-1 with TRBJ2-7; possible D gene TRBD2, 5 bases. Germline V gene lookup returns CDR1 MGHRA and CDR2 YSYEKL. The CDR3 is made up of 15 amino acids. V dropped 1 base and J dropped 0 bases, with 10 bases sitting between them. DNA for the CDR3: TGCGCCAGCAGCCAAGCTGAGCGGAACTCCTACGAGCAGTACTTC. It translates to CASSQAERNSYEQYF.

V usage is TRBV7-3 and J usage is TRBJ2-7; D might be TRBD2 (5 bases). Germline V lookup: CDR1 SGHTA, CDR2 FQGTGA. V gave up 2 bases and J gave up 6 bases, with 26 bases separating them. There are 18 residues in the CDR3. CDR3 sequence (DNA): TGTGCCAGCAGCTTAGGTCTGCGACTATATGAAGACGTTCCCGAGCAGTACTTC. Encoded protein: CASSLGLRLYEDVPEQYF.

This clonotype occurred a few times. The chain combines TRBV5-6 with TRBJ2-2; D is ambiguous. Germline CDR1 is SGHDT and CDR2 is YYEEEE. The CDR3 extends over 15 amino acids. V lost 0 bases, J lost 3 bases, and 9 bases lay in between. CDR3 region: CASSLAGLYTGELFF. DNA for the CDR3: TGTGCCAGCAGCTTGGCCGGGCTGTACACCGGGGAGCTGTTTTTT.

The J gene is TRBJ2-7, the V gene TRBV9, with D unclear. There are 13 residues in the CDR3. Germline lookup yields CDR1 SGDLS and CDR2 YYNGEE. Trimming removed 0 bases at V and 3 bases at J, with 7 bases between. The chain's CDR3 is CASSVVAGYEQYF. The CDR3 coding sequence is TGTGCCAGCAGCGTAGTTGCTGGCTACGAGCAGTACTTC.

This clonotype was counted between two and nine times. The chain has TRBV3-1 and TRBJ2-7; D is unresolved. The CDR3 extends over 13 amino acids. V lost 1 base to trimming and J lost 6 bases, with 10 bases between them. Germline V gives CDR1 LGHDT, CDR2 YNNKEL (reference sequence). The CDR3 reads CASSQVLSREQYF. CDR3 DNA sequence: TGTGCCAGCAGCCAAGTCTTGAGTCGCGAGCAGTACTTC.

V and J are TRBV4-1 and TRBJ2-2, with 9 bases identical to TRBD1. The J segment lost 3 bases and the V segment lost 1 base, leaving 0 bases of the junction unmatched. The CDR3 has 15 amino acids. From germline, CDR1 is MGHRA and CDR2 YSYEKL. CDR3 in amino acids: CASSQGDRDTGELFF. The CDR3 bases are TGCGCCAGCAGCCAAGGGGACAGGGACACCGGGGAGCTGTTTTTT.

This clonotype was observed a handful of times. This chain links TRBV10-3 with TRBJ1-2; D possibly corresponds to TRBD1 (5 bases). The CDR3 is 13 residues long. Germline V gene data show CDR1 as ENHRY and CDR2 as SYGVKD. V gave up 7 bases and J gave up 7 bases, with 16 bases separating them. The DNA of the CDR3 is TGTGCCATCAATGGACATCGGGGTTTTGGCTACACCTTC. It codes for CAINGHRGFGYTF.

This clonotype has a single count. This chain links TRBV20-1 with TRBJ2-6; D is possibly TRBD1 (5 bases). The CDR3 is 14 amino acids. Per the germline V gene, CDR1 is DFQATT and CDR2 is SNEGSKA (reference sequence). V lost 6 bases, J lost 3 bases, and 12 bases lay in between. The CDR3 coding sequence is TGCAGTGCCCCCAGGACATATGGGGCCAACGTCCTGACTTTC. It encodes CSAPRTYGANVLTF.

The chain couples TRBV13 to TRBJ2-4; D perhaps matches TRBD2 (6 bases). This CDR3 spans 18 amino acids. V was pared by 5 bases and J by 4 bases, with 24 bases between. CDR1 and CDR2 from the germline V gene are PRHDT and FYEKMQ (reference sequence). The CDR3 bases are TGTGCCAGCAGCGCAAGACCGGGAGTTCGGGATTTGAAAAACATTCAGTACTTC. Amino acid sequence: CASSARPGVRDLKNIQYF.

This chain joins TRBV27 and TRBJ2-7; D possibly corresponds to TRBD1 (7 bases). V was cut by 4 bases and J by 4 bases, with 17 bases left in between. Germline assignment: CDR1 MNHEY and CDR2 SMNVEV (reference sequence). This CDR3 is built from 15 residues. CDR3 protein: CASSSPGEGAYEQYF. CDR3 bases: TGTGCCAGCAGTTCCCCGGGAGAGGGGGCTTACGAGCAGTACTTC.

The genes are TRBV4-1 and TRBJ2-5; D is uncertain. The CDR3 length is 15 residues. V gave up 5 bases and J gave up 1 base, with 14 bases separating them. The V gene's germline CDR1 is MGHRA and CDR2 YSYEKL. CDR3 in amino acids: CASSYAQSPQETQYF. CDR3 bases: TGCGCCAGCAGCTATGCCCAGAGTCCCCAAGAGACCCAGTACTTC.

This clonotype has only a few counts. The chain couples TRBV30 to TRBJ2-3, with 8 bases matching TRBD2. This CDR3 has 14 residues. Germline V gives CDR1 GTSNPN, CDR2 SVGIG (reference sequence). Losses at the gene ends were 3 bases for V and 5 bases for J; bases not matched to a gene: 7. This chain's CDR3 is CAWRGTRVVDTQYF. The CDR3 nucleotides read TGTGCCTGGAGGGGGACTAGGGTGGTAGATACGCAGTATTTT. Together with reference TRBV30 and TRBJ2-3, the CDR3 gives the full variable domain: SQTIHQWPATLVQPVGSPLSLECTVEGTSNPNLYWYRQAAGRGLQLLFYSVGIGQISSEVPQNLSASRPQDRQFILSSKKLLLSDSGFYLCAWRGTRVVDTQYFGPGTRLTVL.

This clonotype was counted many times. The chain has TRBV28 and TRBJ1-1, with TRBD1 identical over 8 bases. V lost 8 bases to trimming and J lost 3 bases; unmatched junction nucleotides: 11. The germline V gene encodes CDR1 MDHEN and CDR2 SYDVKM. The CDR3 length is 15 residues. CDR3 sequence: CASWGWTGQDTEAFF. In DNA, the CDR3 is TGTGCCAGCTGGGGATGGACAGGGCAAGACACTGAAGCTTTCTTT. The whole variable domain, remainder taken from reference TRBV28 and TRBJ1-1, is DVKVTQSSRYLVKRTGEKVFLECVQDMDHENMFWYRQDPGLGLRLIYFSYDVKMKEKGDIPEGYSVSREKKERFSLILESASTNQTSMYLCASWGWTGQDTEAFFGQGTRLTVV.

This clonotype has just a few counts. This chain uses TRBV30 with TRBJ2-2; 9 positions agree with TRBD1. This CDR3 contains 14 residues. Germline V lookup: CDR1 GTSNPN, CDR2 SVGIG (reference sequence). The V gene end was trimmed by 1 base and the J gene end by 4 bases; junction bases not matched to a gene: 1. CDR3: CAWSGTGVTGELFF. The CDR3, as DNA: TGTGCCTGGAGTGGGACAGGGGTCACCGGGGAGCTGTTTTTT.

The chain carries TRBV19 and TRBJ1-5; tentatively, D is TRBD1 (5 bases). The germline V gene has CDR1 LNHDA and CDR2 SQIVND (reference sequence). Trimming took off 5 bases at V and 4 bases at J, with 18 bases between the two ends. This CDR3 contains 16 residues. The chain's CDR3 is CASSPRRQGNNQPQHF. Here the CDR3 DNA reads TGTGCCAGTAGTCCCCGTCGGCAGGGTAATAATCAGCCCCAGCATTTT. The full variable domain, rest sourced from reference TRBV19 and TRBJ1-5, is DGGITQSPKYLFRKEGQNVTLSCEQNLNHDAMYWYRQDPGQGLRLIYYSQIVNDFQKGDIAEGYSVSREKKESFPLTVTSAQKNPTAFYLCASSPRRQGNNQPQHFGDGTRLSIL.

Regarding this clonotype: This clone may be a read error of a much larger clone one base away. The chain couples TRBV6-1 to TRBJ1-2; TRBD1 aligns across 8 bases. The germline V gene has CDR1 MNHNS and CDR2 SASEGT. The CDR3 has 13 amino acids. V trimming: 2 bases; J trimming: 9 bases; junction bases outside the gene matches: 5. CDR3 coding DNA: TGTGCCAGCAGTGAATTCAGGGGGCAATGCTACACCTTC. Translating gives CASSEFRGQCYTF.

The chain has TRBV7-9 and TRBJ1-2; D call uncertain. Germline values: CDR1 SEHNR, CDR2 FQNEAQ (reference sequence). Trimming pared 1 base from V and 8 bases from J, leaving 14 bases between. This CDR3 comprises 14 residues. CDR3 amino acids: CASSLDPDVEGYTF. CDR3 nucleotide sequence: TGTGCCAGCAGCTTAGACCCGGACGTTGAGGGCTACACCTTC.

V is TRBV6-9 and J is TRBJ2-5; weak D call: TRBD2 (6 bases). Germline values: CDR1 MNHGY, CDR2 SVAAGI. This CDR3 comprises 16 residues. Trimming shortened V by 3 bases and J by 1 base, and 15 bases separated the two germline ends. The CDR3 DNA sequence: TGTGCCAGCAGTTACGAGGCGGGACGGGCCCAAGAGACCCAGTACTTC. Its translation: CASSYEAGRAQETQYF.

This clonotype was seen a few times. No DNA is shown, since the ends of the CDR3 on it are uncertain; the CDR3 is the one TCRdb lists. V gene TRBV29-1 combines with J gene TRBJ2-2; the table's D call TRBD1 went unverified against the DNA. Germline CDR1 reads SQVTM; CDR2 reads ANQGSEA. Termini included, the CDR3 measures 16 amino acids. The CDR3 is CSVPRSLTYRPGSCFF.

This clonotype was observed many times. This chain connects TRBV29-1 to TRBJ1-1; D is uncertain. Germline-derived CDR1 and CDR2 are SQVTM and ANQGSEA. The V end lost 4 bases, the J end lost 8 bases, and 11 bases lay between the germline ends. The CDR3 is 11 amino acids. Written as DNA, the CDR3 is TGCAGCGTTGGAGGAGGATCCGAAGCTTTCTTT. The encoded protein is CSVGGGSEAFF.

This clonotype was seen more than once but under ten times. The chain joins TRBV7-9 to TRBJ2-1, with 8 bases identical to TRBD2. This CDR3 has 16 amino acids. The trim removed 2 bases at V and 9 bases at J, leaving 12 bases unmatched. Germline CDR1 is SEHNR and CDR2 is FQNEAQ (reference sequence). The CDR3: CASSLPGTRDDGEQFF. DNA of the CDR3: TGTGCCAGCAGCTTACCCGGGACTAGAGACGATGGTGAGCAGTTCTTC.

This clonotype was observed at least ten times. The chain has TRBV29-1 and TRBJ1-2, with D possibly being TRBD1 (5 bases). Trimming took off 3 bases at V and 7 bases at J, with 15 bases between the two ends. This CDR3 is 13 amino acids long. Germline assignment: CDR1 SQVTM and CDR2 ANQGSEA. CDR3 in DNA: TGCAGCGTTGAGTTCCGGGGCGGTGGTGGCTACACCTTC. This encodes CSVEFRGGGGYTF.

This rearrangement joins TRBV28 to TRBJ2-3; 7 bases are shared with TRBD1. Germline-derived CDR1 and CDR2 are MDHEN and SYDVKM. V dropped 2 bases and J dropped 4; count of bases not matched to a gene: 0. This CDR3 has 13 amino acids. CDR3 sequence reads: CASSLDRADTQYF. As DNA, the CDR3 is TGTGCCAGCAGTTTAGACAGGGCAGATACGCAGTATTTT.

This clonotype occurred many times. The chain uses TRBV20-1 and TRBJ1-5, with a tentative D call TRBD1 (6 bases). Trimming took 4 bases from V and 7 from J, leaving 17 bases between them. This CDR3 has 14 residues. Germline V gene sequence: CDR1 DFQATT, CDR2 SNEGSKA (reference sequence). The CDR3 here is CSANPQGPWQPQHF. The DNA of the CDR3 is TGCAGTGCTAACCCACAGGGCCCCTGGCAGCCCCAGCATTTT.

The sample holds many counts of this clonotype. V gene TRBV27 combines with J gene TRBJ1-2; TRBD1 is a possible D gene (5 bases). Per germline, CDR1 MNHEY and CDR2 SMNVEV (reference sequence). Trimming stripped 0 bases from V and 8 bases from J, with 7 bases between. The length of the CDR3 is 12 residues. The CDR3 DNA is TGTGCCAGCAGTTTATCGGGGCGGGGCTACACCTTC. Translated, it gives CASSLSGRGYTF.

Turning to this clonotype: A much bigger clone sits one base away, suggesting this may be a read error. The chain uses TRBV7-2 and TRBJ2-7, with a weak D call TRBD2 (7 bases). CDR1 and CDR2 from the germline V gene are SGHTA and FQGNSA. The CDR3 is 11 residues long. CDR3 in amino acids: CGSSLGAGQYF. CDR3 DNA sequence: TGTGGCAGCAGCTTAGGAGCGGGACAATACTTC.

The chain employs TRBV19 and TRBJ2-7, with D perhaps assigned TRBD1 or TRBD2 (6 bases each). V was trimmed by 3 bases and J by 3 bases, leaving 12 bases between them. The CDR3 has 14 residues. The germline V gene has CDR1 LNHDA and CDR2 SQIVND (reference sequence). For the CDR3, the DNA is TGTGCCAGTAGTATCGCCGGGGGCGGCTACGAGCAGTACTTC. It is translated as CASSIAGGGYEQYF. The full variable domain, its missing parts supplied by reference TRBV19 and TRBJ2-7, is DGGITQSPKYLFRKEGQNVTLSCEQNLNHDAMYWYRQDPGQGLRLIYYSQIVNDFQKGDIAEGYSVSREKKESFPLTVTSAQKNPTAFYLCASSIAGGGYEQYFGPGTRLTVT.